The 14 T cell receptor beta chains reported below all come from one sample, sequenced in a study of cytomegalovirus exposure and HLA in healthy donors. The PCR was carried out with 60 Vbeta primers and 13 Jbeta primers. Method: immunoSEQ multiplex PCR; TCRdb's copy keeps in-frame clones and lacks some. The table includes around 67,000 clones, 70% to 80% detected once. The source material was PBMCs. The receptors were sampled from a man aged 18-30 years in good health and CMV-seropositive.

The rearrangement joins TRBV7-9 to TRBJ2-4; 11 nucleotides match TRBD1. Trimming cost V 1 base and J 3 bases; bases outside gene matches: 5. Per the germline V gene, CDR1 is SEHNR and CDR2 is FQNEAQ (reference sequence). There are 17 residues in the CDR3. Written as DNA, the CDR3 is TGTGCCAGCAGCTTAGTAATGGGACAGGGGGACAAAAACATTCAGTACTTC. Translating it yields CASSLVMGQGDKNIQYF.

This sequence joins TRBV6-4 and TRBJ1-2; 9 bases map to TRBD1. This CDR3 has 14 residues. Germline-derived CDR1 and CDR2 are MRHNA and SNTAGT. V trimming: 6 bases; J trimming: 5 bases; junction bases outside the gene matches: 7. The CDR3 loop reads CASRAGQGFYGYTF. The CDR3, as DNA: TGTGCCAGCAGAGCGGGACAGGGTTTTTATGGCTACACCTTC.

This clone was recorded once. The chain recombines TRBV10-3 with TRBJ1-1; 11 bases are shared with TRBD1. V trimming: 2 bases; J trimming: 3 bases; junction bases outside the gene matches: 5. The germline gives CDR1 ENHRY, CDR2 SYGVKD. CDR3 length: 16 amino acids. CDR3 protein: CAISEPDRGPYTEAFF. CDR3 sequence (DNA): TGTGCCATCAGTGAGCCGGACAGGGGGCCGTACACTGAAGCTTTCTTT.

This clone was recorded a few times. This chain connects TRBV30 to TRBJ1-6, with D possibly being TRBD1 (5 bases). V dropped 1 base and J dropped 9 bases, with 13 bases sitting between them. CDR1 and CDR2 from the germline V gene are GTSNPN and SVGIG (reference sequence). The CDR3 is made up of 14 amino acids. The CDR3 DNA reads TGTGCCTGGAGTGATCTCGGGGGAGGTTCACCCCTCCACTTT. Translating gives CAWSDLGGGSPLHF.

The J gene is TRBJ2-5, the V gene TRBV7-6; D gene ambiguous. The CDR3 length is 13 residues. Per germline, CDR1 SGHVS and CDR2 FNYEAQ. The V and J ends lost 5 bases and 4 bases respectively, with 11 bases between them. The DNA of the CDR3 is TGTGCCAGCAGCCGCCGAGGAGCAGAGACCCAGTACTTC. It yields the protein CASSRRGAETQYF.

This clone was seen once. This chain joins TRBV30 and TRBJ1-2; D uncertain. Trimming took 0 bases from V and 8 from J, leaving 13 bases between them. Germline assignment: CDR1 GTSNPN and CDR2 SVGIG (reference sequence). The CDR3 loop spans 13 amino acids. For the CDR3, the DNA is TGTGCCTGGAGTGTACAGCCCCCGGAAGGCTACACCTTC. Translated, it gives CAWSVQPPEGYTF.

This chain links TRBV4-1 with TRBJ2-1; the D gene is possibly TRBD2 (5 bases). Germline loops: CDR1 MGHRA, CDR2 YSYEKL. The CDR3 totals 12 residues. The germline V and J ends were trimmed by 3 bases and 6 bases, with 6 bases remaining between them. This CDR3 reads CASSQGSNEQFF. CDR3 nucleotide sequence: TGCGCCAGCAGCCAGGGGAGCAATGAGCAGTTCTTC.

This chain uses TRBV18 with TRBJ2-7; TRBD1 is a possible D gene (5 bases). The CDR3 loop spans 14 amino acids. Per germline, CDR1 KGHSH and CDR2 LQKENI. V shed 3 bases and J shed 0 bases, with 9 bases lying between them. The CDR3 nucleotides are TGTGCCAGCTCACCGACCAGGGACTCCTACGAGCAGTACTTC. Translating it yields CASSPTRDSYEQYF.

This chain connects TRBV14 to TRBJ2-1; 9 bases line up with TRBD2. V lost 4 bases to trimming and J lost 3 bases; unmatched junction nucleotides: 1. This CDR3 has 14 residues. CDR1 is SGHDN, CDR2 FVKESK, per germline. The CDR3 DNA sequence: TGTGCCAGCAGCCGACTAGCGGACTACAATGAGCAGTTCTTC. It translates to CASSRLADYNEQFF.

The rearrangement uses TRBV10-1 and TRBJ2-7, with D hard to call. V gave up 4 bases and J gave up 7 bases, with 8 bases separating them. Germline loops: CDR1 WNHNN, CDR2 SYGVQD (reference sequence). The CDR3 extends over 11 amino acids. The DNA for the CDR3 is TGCGCCAGCAGTGTCGGTTTTGAGCAGTACTTC. It codes for CASSVGFEQYF.

V is TRBV9 and J is TRBJ2-3; TRBD2 is a possible D gene (6 bases). V was shortened by 0 bases and J by 9 bases, with 17 bases between the two germline ends. This CDR3 contains 15 residues. CDR1 is SGDLS and CDR2 is YYNGEE in the germline V gene. CDR3 in amino acids: CASSVEGLAGITQYF. CDR3 nucleotides: TGTGCCAGCAGCGTAGAGGGACTCGCGGGGATCACGCAGTATTTT.

V usage is TRBV4-1 and J usage is TRBJ2-1, with 7 positions matching TRBD2. V was clipped by 3 bases and J by 8 bases; unmatched bases: 4. The germline gives CDR1 MGHRA, CDR2 YSYEKL. This CDR3 comprises 13 residues. The CDR3 protein is CASSQPGRDEQFF. In nucleotides, the CDR3 is TGCGCCAGCAGCCAGCCAGGGAGGGATGAGCAGTTCTTC.

J is TRBJ2-1 and V is TRBV30; the match to TRBD1 covers 7 bases. From germline, CDR1 is GTSNPN and CDR2 SVGIG (reference sequence). The ends lost 4 bases at V and 5 bases at J; junction bases unmatched: 11. The CDR3 is 15 residues long. CDR3 in DNA: TGTGCCTGGATACAACAGGGGTATCATCACAATGAGCAGTTCTTC. Translating gives CAWIQQGYHHNEQFF.

V and J are TRBV7-9 and TRBJ2-1; D might be TRBD2 (5 bases). The CDR3 extends over 15 amino acids. V lost 2 bases, J lost 6 bases, and 14 bases lay in between. CDR1 SEHNR and CDR2 FQNEAQ come from the germline V gene (reference sequence). The CDR3 spells CASSLQLAMSNEQFF. The CDR3 nucleotides read TGTGCCAGCAGCTTACAGCTAGCCATGAGCAATGAGCAGTTCTTC.